The 7 T cell receptor beta chains below come from one sample, sequenced in a study of cytomegalovirus exposure and HLA in healthy donors. The study ran its PCR with 60 Vbeta and 13 Jbeta primers. The repertoire was sequenced with immunoSEQ multiplex PCR; TCRdb's copy has only in-frame clones and lacks some. The table has approximately 150,000 clones, around 85% seen once. Sequencing was carried out using PBMCs. These receptors all come from a human donor in good health.

This chain's CDR3 is CASSLVRWEAFF. DNA for the CDR3: TGTGCCAGCAGCTTAGTTAGATGGGAAGCTTTCTTT. This chain uses TRBV7-2 with TRBJ1-1; unclear D gene. V lost 1 base and J lost 8, with 8 bases in between. The V gene's germline CDR1 is SGHTA and CDR2 FQGNSA. This CDR3 contains 12 residues.

The V and J genes are TRBV5-8 and TRBJ2-3, with TRBD1 identical over 8 bases. Trimming removed 2 bases from V and 2 bases from J; junction bases left unmatched: 13. Germline lookup yields CDR1 SGHTS and CDR2 YDEGEE. The CDR3 runs to 18 residues. The CDR3 protein is CASSFLRSRQGTTDTQYF. CDR3 nucleotides: TGTGCCAGCAGCTTCCTCCGCTCTCGACAGGGGACCACAGATACGCAGTATTTT.

The chain carries TRBV7-9 and TRBJ2-2; D is unclear. This CDR3 contains 12 residues. Germline CDR1 SEHNR, CDR2 FQNEAQ (reference sequence). Trimming cost V 5 bases and J 2 bases, with 3 bases left between them. CDR3 sequence reads: CASSPNTGELFF. The CDR3, as DNA: TGTGCCAGCAGCCCAAACACCGGGGAGCTGTTTTTT.

The gene calls are TRBV7-9 and TRBJ1-1; possible D gene TRBD1, 5 bases. The germline CDR1 and CDR2 sequences are SEHNR and FQNEAQ (reference sequence). The V and J ends lost 5 bases and 1 base respectively, with 14 bases between them. CDR3 size: 15 residues. The CDR3 sequence is CASSHIQATNTEAFF. CDR3 nucleotides: TGTGCCAGCAGCCATATACAGGCAACGAACACTGAAGCTTTCTTT.

The J gene is TRBJ1-6, the V gene TRBV7-9; D is ambiguous. This CDR3 is 13 amino acids long. Trimming took off 8 bases at V and 10 bases at J, with 15 bases between the two ends. Germline lookup yields CDR1 SEHNR and CDR2 FQNEAQ (reference sequence). For the CDR3, the DNA is TGTGCCAGCGGAGGCCCGAATGACTCACCCCTCCACTTT. It specifies CASGGPNDSPLHF.

Of note for this clone: Additional DNA sequences in this sample encode the identical CDR3. This chain joins TRBV7-9 and TRBJ2-7; D call uncertain. Germline CDR1 and CDR2: SEHNR and FQNEAQ (reference sequence). V was trimmed by 5 bases and J by 4 bases, leaving 9 bases between them. The CDR3 spans 12 residues. CDR3 loop: CASSPTGYEQYF. CDR3 DNA: TGTGCCAGCAGCCCGACGGGTTACGAGCAGTACTTC.

The chain recombines TRBV5-4 with TRBJ2-3, with TRBD1 matching over 7 bases. Germline-derived CDR1 and CDR2 are SGHNT and YYREEE (reference sequence). The junction had 5 bases not matched to a gene; V was cut back by 3 bases and J by 1 base. The CDR3 sequence is 15 residues long. The CDR3 reads CASSSDRVGTDTQYF. As DNA, the CDR3 is TGTGCCAGCAGCTCTGACAGGGTTGGCACAGATACGCAGTATTTT.